This T cell receptor beta chain originates from a study of CD8 T cells in cerebrospinal fluid in Alzheimer's disease. Study in general: CSF T cell clonal expansion was assessed by plate-based nested PCR and droplet-based sequencing. Study-wide points: In mild cognitive impairment or Alzheimer's disease, the biggest CSF clone made up more TCRs than in controls.

The CDR3 consists of 13 residues. Profiling of CSF cells used 10X single-cell V(D)J plus 5' expression. From the 10x single-cell sequencing reads, TCRdb lists one entry per CDR3 protein and no DNA. This sample's clone table lists under 400 distinct CDR3 sequences. Every participant was in good physical condition without acute infectious disease. This clonotype shows up as hyperexpanded by frequency. Its antigen is still unknown. The sequence was obtained from a human donor with mild cognitive impairment. The gene calls are TRBV12-3 or TRBV12-4 and TRBJ1-1. Sequenced input: cerebrospinal fluid. The CDR3 region is CASSLEVSGEAFF.